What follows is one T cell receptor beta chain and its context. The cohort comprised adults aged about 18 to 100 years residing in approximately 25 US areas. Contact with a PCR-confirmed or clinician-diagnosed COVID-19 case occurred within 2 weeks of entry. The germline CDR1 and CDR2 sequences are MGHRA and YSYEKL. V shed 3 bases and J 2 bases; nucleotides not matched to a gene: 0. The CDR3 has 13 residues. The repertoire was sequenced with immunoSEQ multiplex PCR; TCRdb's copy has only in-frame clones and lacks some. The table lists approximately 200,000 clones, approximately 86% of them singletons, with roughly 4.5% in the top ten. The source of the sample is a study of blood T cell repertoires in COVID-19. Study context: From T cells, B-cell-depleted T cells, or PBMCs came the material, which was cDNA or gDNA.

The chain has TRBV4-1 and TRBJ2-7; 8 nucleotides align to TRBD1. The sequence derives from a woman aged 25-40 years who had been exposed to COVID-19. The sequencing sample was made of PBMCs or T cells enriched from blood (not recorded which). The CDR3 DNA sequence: TGCGCCAGCAGCCAGGGACAGGCCTACGAGCAGTACTTC. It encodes CASSQGQAYEQYF.